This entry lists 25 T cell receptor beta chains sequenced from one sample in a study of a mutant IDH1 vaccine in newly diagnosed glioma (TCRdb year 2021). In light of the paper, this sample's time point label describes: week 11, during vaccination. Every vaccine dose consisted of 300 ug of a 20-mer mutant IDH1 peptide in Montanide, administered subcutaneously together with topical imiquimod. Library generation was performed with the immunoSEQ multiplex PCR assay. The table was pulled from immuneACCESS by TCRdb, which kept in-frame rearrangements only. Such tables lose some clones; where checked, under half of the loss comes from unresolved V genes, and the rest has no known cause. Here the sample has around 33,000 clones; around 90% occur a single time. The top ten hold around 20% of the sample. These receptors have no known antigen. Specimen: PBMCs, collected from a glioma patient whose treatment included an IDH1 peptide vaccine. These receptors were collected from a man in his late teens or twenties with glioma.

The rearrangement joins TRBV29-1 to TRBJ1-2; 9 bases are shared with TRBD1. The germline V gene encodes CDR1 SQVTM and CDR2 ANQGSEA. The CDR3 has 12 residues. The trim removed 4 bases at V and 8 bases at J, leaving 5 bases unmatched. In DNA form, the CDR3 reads TGCAGCGTTGCTACAGGGGGCGGCGGCTACACCTTC. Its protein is CSVATGGGGYTF.

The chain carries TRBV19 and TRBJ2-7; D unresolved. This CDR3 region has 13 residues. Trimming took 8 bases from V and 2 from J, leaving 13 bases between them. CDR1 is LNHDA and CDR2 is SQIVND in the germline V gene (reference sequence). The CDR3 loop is CASLPGRTYEQYF. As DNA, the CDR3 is TGTGCCAGTCTTCCGGGCCGAACCTACGAGCAGTACTTC.

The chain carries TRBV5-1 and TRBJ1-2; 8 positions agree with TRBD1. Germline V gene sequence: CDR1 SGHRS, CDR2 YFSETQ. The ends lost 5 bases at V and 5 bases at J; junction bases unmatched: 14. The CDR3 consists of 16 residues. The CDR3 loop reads CASRPALRGQRYGYTF. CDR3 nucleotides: TGCGCCAGCAGGCCGGCCCTCAGGGGGCAGAGGTATGGCTACACCTTC.

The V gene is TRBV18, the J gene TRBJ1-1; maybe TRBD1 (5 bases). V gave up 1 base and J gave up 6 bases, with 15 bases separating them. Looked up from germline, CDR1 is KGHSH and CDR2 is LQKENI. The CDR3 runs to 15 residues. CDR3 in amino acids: CASSPQGLGDAEAFF. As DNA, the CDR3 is TGTGCCAGCTCACCACAAGGGCTAGGGGACGCTGAAGCTTTCTTT.

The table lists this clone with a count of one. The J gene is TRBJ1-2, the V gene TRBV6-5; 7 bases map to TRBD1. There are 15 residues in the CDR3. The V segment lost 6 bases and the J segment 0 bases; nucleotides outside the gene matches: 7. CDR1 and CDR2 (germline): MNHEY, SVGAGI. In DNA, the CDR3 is TGTGCCAGCAGAACGGGACAGAAACCTAACTATGGCTACACCTTC. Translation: CASRTGQKPNYGYTF.

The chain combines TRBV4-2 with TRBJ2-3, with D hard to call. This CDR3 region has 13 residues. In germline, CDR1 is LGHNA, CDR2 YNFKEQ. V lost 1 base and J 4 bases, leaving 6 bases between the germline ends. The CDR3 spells CASSQASSDTQYF. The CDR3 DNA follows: TGTGCCAGCAGCCAAGCATCCTCAGATACGCAGTATTTT.

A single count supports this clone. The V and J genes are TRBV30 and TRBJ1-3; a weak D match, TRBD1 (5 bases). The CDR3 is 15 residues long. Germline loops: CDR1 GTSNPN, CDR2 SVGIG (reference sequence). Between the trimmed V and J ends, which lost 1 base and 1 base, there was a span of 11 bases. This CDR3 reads CAWSAGFESGNTIYF. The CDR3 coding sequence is TGTGCCTGGAGTGCAGGGTTTGAATCTGGAAACACCATATATTTT.

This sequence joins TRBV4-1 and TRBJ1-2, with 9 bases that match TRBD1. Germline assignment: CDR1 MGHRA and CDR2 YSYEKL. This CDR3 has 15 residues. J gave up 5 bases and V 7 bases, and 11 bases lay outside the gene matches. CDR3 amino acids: CASKEGTGRTYGYTF. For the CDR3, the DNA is TGCGCCAGCAAGGAAGGGACAGGGAGAACTTATGGCTACACCTTC.

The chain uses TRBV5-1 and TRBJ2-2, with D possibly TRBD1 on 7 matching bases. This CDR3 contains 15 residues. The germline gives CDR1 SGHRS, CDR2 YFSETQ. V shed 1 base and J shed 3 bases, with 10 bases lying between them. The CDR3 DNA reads TGCGCCAGCAGCTTGTCCAGGGGGGACACCGGGGAGCTGTTTTTT. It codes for CASSLSRGDTGELFF.

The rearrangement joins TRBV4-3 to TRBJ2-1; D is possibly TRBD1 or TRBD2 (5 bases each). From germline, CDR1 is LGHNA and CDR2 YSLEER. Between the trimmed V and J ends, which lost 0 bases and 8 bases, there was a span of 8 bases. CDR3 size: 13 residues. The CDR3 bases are TGCGCCAGCAGCCAAGATCAGGGAGATGAGCAGTTCTTC. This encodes CASSQDQGDEQFF.

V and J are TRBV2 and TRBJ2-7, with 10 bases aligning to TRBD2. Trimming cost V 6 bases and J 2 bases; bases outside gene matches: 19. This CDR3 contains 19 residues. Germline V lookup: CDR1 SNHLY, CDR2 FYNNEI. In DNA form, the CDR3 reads TGTGCCAGCAGACTCGGGGGACGAAAGCGGGAGGGCCGAGCCTACGAGCAGTACTTC. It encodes CASRLGGRKREGRAYEQYF.

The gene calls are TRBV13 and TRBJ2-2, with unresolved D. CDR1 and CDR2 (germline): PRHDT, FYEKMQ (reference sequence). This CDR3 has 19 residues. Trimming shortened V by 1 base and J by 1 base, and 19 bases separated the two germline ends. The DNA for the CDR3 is TGTGCCAGCAGCTTAGAGGTCTCATTCGACCCGCGGAACACCGGGGAGCTGTTTTTT. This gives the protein CASSLEVSFDPRNTGELFF. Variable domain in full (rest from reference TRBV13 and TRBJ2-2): AAGVIQSPRHLIKEKRETATLKCYPIPRHDTVYWYQQGPGQDPQFLISFYEKMQSDKGSIPDRFSAQQFSDYHSELNMSSLELGDSALYFCASSLEVSFDPRNTGELFFGEGSRLTVL.

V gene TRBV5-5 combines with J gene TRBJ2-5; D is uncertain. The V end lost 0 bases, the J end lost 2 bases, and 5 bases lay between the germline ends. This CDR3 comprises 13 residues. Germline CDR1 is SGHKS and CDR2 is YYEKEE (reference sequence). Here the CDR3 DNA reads TGTGCCAGCAGCTTGGGTCTACAAGAGACCCAGTACTTC. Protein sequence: CASSLGLQETQYF.

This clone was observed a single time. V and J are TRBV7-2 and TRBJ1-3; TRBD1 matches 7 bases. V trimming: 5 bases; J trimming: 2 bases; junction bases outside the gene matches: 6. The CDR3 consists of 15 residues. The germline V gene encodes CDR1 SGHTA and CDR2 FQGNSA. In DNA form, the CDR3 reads TGTGCCAGCAGCCAAACAGGGGATGCTGGAAACACCATATATTTT. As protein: CASSQTGDAGNTIYF.

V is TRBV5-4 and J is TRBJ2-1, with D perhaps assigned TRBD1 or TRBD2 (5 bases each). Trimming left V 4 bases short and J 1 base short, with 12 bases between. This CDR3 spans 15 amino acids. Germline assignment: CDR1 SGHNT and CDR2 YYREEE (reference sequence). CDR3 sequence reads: CASSPGTVSYNEQFF. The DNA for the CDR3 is TGTGCCAGCAGCCCGGGGACGGTTTCCTACAATGAGCAGTTCTTC.

The CDR3 DNA sequence: TGCAGCGTTGAAAATAGCGGGGTCCAAGAGACCCAGTACTTC. This translates into CSVENSGVQETQYF. The chain uses TRBV29-1 and TRBJ2-5; 8 bases agree with TRBD2. The CDR3 extends over 14 amino acids. Germline V gene lookup returns CDR1 SQVTM and CDR2 ANQGSEA. Losses at the gene ends were 2 bases for V and 1 base for J; bases not matched to a gene: 3.

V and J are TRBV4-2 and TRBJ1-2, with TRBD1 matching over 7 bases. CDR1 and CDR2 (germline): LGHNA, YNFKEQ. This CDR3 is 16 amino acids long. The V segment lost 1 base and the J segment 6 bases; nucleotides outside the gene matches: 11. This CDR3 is CASSQGWVRGSHGYTF. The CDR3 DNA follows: TGTGCCAGCAGCCAAGGTTGGGTCAGGGGGTCCCATGGCTACACCTTC.

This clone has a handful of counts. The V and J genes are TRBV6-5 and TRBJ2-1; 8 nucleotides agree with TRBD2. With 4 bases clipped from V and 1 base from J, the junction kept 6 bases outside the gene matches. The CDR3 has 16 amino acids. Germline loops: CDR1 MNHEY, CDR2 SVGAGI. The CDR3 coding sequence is TGTGCCAGCAGTTCAGAAGCGGGAGTGTCCTACAATGAGCAGTTCTTC. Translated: CASSSEAGVSYNEQFF.

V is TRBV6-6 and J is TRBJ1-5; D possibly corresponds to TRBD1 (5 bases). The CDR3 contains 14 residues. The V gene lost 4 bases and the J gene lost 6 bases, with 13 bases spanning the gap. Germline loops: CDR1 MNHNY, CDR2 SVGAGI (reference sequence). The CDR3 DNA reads TGTGCCAGCAGTTCGGGGGGTGGGGGTCAGCCCCAGCATTTT. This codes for CASSSGGGGQPQHF.

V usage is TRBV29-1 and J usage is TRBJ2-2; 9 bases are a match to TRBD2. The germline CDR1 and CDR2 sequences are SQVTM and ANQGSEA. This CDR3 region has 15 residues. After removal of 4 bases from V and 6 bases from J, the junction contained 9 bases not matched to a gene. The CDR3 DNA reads TGCAGCGTTGGGGCTAGGGCGGGAGGGCCCGGGGAGCTGTTTTTT. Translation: CSVGARAGGPGELFF.

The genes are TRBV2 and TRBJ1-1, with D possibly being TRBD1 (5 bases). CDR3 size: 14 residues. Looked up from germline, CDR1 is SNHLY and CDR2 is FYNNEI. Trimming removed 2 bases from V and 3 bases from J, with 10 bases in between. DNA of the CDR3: TGTGCCAGCAGTGAAAAGAGACAGTACACTGAAGCTTTCTTT. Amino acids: CASSEKRQYTEAFF.

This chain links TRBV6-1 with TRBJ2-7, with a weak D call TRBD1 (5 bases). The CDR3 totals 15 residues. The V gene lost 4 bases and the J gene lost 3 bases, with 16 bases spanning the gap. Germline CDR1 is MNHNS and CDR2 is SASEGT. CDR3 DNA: TGTGCCAGCAGTGGTGCCGATCAGGGTTTCTACGAGCAGTACTTC. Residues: CASSGADQGFYEQYF.

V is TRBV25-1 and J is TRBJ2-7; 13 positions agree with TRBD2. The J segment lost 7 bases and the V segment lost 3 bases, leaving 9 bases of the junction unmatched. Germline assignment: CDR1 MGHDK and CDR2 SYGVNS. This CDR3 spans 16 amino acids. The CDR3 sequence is CASSEAGLAGVGEQYF. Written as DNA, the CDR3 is TGTGCCAGCAGTGAGGCCGGACTAGCGGGAGTAGGAGAGCAGTACTTC.

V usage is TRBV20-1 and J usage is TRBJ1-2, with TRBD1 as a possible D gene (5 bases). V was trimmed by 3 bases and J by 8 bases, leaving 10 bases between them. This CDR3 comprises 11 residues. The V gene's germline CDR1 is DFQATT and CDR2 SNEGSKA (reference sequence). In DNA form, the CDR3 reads TGCAGTGCTAGCAGGGCAAGGGGCTACACCTTC. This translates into CSASRARGYTF.

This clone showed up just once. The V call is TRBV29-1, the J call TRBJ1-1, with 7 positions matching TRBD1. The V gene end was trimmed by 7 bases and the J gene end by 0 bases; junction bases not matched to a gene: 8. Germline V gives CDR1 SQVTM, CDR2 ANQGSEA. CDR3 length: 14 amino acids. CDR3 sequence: CSADRVGMNTEAFF. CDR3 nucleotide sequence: TGCAGCGCCGACAGGGTAGGAATGAACACTGAAGCTTTCTTT.